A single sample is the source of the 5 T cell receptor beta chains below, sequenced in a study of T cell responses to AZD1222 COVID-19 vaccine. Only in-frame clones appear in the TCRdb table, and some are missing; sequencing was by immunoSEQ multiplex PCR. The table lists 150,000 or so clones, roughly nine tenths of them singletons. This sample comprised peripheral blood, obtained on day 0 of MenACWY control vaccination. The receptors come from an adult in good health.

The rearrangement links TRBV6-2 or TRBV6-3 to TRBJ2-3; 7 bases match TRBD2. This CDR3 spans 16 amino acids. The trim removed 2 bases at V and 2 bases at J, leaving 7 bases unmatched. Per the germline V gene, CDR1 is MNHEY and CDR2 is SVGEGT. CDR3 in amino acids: CASSYMAGTITDTQYF. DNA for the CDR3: TGTGCCAGCAGTTACATGGCCGGGACTATCACAGATACGCAGTATTTT.

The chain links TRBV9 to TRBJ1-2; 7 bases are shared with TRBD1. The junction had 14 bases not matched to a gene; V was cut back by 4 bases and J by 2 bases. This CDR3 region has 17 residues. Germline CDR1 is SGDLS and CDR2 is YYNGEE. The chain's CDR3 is CASSFREGAGVNYGYTF. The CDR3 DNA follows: TGTGCCAGCAGCTTCAGGGAGGGGGCAGGAGTAAACTATGGCTACACCTTC.

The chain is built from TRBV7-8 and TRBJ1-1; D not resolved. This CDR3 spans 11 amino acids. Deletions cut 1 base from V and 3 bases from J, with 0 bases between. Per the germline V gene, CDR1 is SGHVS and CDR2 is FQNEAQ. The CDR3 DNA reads TGTGCCAGCAGCTTAGACACTGAAGCTTTCTTT. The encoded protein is CASSLDTEAFF.

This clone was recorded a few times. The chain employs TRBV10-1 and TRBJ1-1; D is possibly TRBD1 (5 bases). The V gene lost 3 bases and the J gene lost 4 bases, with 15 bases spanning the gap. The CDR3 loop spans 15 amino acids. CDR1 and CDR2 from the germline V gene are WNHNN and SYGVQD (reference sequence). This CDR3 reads CASSDHVGGITEAFF. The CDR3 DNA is TGCGCCAGCAGTGACCACGTTGGGGGGATCACTGAAGCTTTCTTT.

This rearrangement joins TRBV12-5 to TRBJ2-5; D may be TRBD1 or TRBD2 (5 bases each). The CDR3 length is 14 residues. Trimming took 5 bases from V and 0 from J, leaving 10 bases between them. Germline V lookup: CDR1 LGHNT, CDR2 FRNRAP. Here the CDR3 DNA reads TGTGCTAGTGGTCTAGGGACGTACCAAGAGACCCAGTACTTC. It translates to CASGLGTYQETQYF.